This T cell receptor (beta chain) was observed in a study of blood T cell repertoires in COVID-19. Study-wide background: Samples of COVID-19 (acute and convalescent) were obtained from the United States, Italy and Spain. T cells, B-cell-depleted T cells, or PBMCs supplied cDNA or gDNA.

Per the study methods: The assay estimated nucleated cells by amplifying reference gene primers. Sequenced by immunoSEQ multiplex PCR; TCRdb stores in-frame clones only, minus some. V, J and clone size are taken as reported in that table, and D and trimming were inferred from the DNA itself. The repertoire holds under 250,000 clones, with approximately 83% as singletons. With V trimmed by 5 bases and J by 0 bases, 5 bases remained unmatched. Germline V gives CDR1 MNHEY, CDR2 SVGAGI. This CDR3 region has 15 residues. This clonotype was obtained from a woman in her 30s who had recovered from COVID-19. Specimen: peripheral blood. V and J are TRBV6-5 and TRBJ2-7; 9 bases match TRBD2. The CDR3 region has the DNA TGTGCCAGCAGTCCTAGCGGGGTTACCTCCTACGAGCAGTACTTC. It codes for CASSPSGVTSYEQYF.